This T cell receptor (beta chain) is drawn from a study of CD8 T cells in ankylosing spondylitis. MiXCR was run by TCRdb on the 5' RACE reads, yielding one entry per CDR3 protein. The sample lists around 890,000 distinct CDR3 sequences, 12% seen once, with around 0.51% in the top ten. General study points: Among TCR beta sequences, a motif of several highly homologous variants appeared characteristic of ankylosing spondylitis blood.

About this clonotype: Its target is unknown.

V was shortened by 4 bases and J by 0 bases, with 11 bases between the two germline ends. The CDR3 totals 14 residues. Looked up from germline, CDR1 is SQVTM and CDR2 is ANQGSEA. This clonotype originated in a male donor with ankylosing spondylitis. The chain recombines TRBV29-1 with TRBJ2-3; D is unresolved. Material: blood, either unsorted or a sorted T cell fraction (not recorded which). For the CDR3, the DNA is TGCAGCGTTGTAGGGTTGGCGAGCACAGATACGCAGTATTTT. Translating it yields CSVVGLASTDTQYF.